The clone carrying this T cell receptor (beta chain) was seen only a few times. As yet, its antigen is unknown. At least 7 million PBMCs were isolated per sample. This CDR3 is built from 15 residues. With V trimmed by 7 bases and J by 2 bases, 6 bases remained unmatched. Germline V CDR1 and CDR2: DFQATT, SNEGSKA (reference sequence). The source of the sample is a study of blood T cells in healthy people across ages. A sample-barcoded 5' primer and a J-beta primer mix were used in a second PCR of about 6 to 12 cycles. From each sample, at least 3 million paired-end reads containing CDR3 were obtained. TCRdb processed the 5' RACE reads anew with MiXCR; each CDR3 protein has one entry. The sample shows roughly 1.5 million distinct CDR3 sequences, approximately 43% of them seen only once. General study points: A strong correlation between TCR beta diversity and naive T cell percentage was seen. Because sorting was not performed, PBMCs prevented conclusive naive versus antigen-experienced comparison.

This TCR was sampled from a young woman in good health. The J gene is TRBJ2-7, the V gene TRBV20-1; TRBD2 matches 15 bases. The sample consisted of blood. The CDR3 DNA is TGCAGTGTTAGGACTAGCGGGAGGGGGACCTACGAGCAGTACTTC. It is translated as CSVRTSGRGTYEQYF.